This T cell receptor (beta chain) was retrieved from a study of tumor-infiltrating lymphocytes in primary liver carcinoma. Whole-study results and caveats: Compared with blood, tumor repertoires held significantly more in their top 250 clones. Tumor-adjacent and tumor-blood pairs shared a smaller degree of overlap than tumor region pairs.

The germline V and J ends were trimmed by 5 bases and 5 bases, with 13 bases remaining between them. Germline loops: CDR1 MDHEN, CDR2 SYDVKM. The CDR3 consists of 14 residues. Total RNA amounting to 450 to 500 ng was the source from which TCR beta cDNA was made with a constant-region primer. Construction of TCR beta libraries relied on three successive nested multiplex PCR rounds employing slightly modified ARM-PCR. PCR rounds one and two used TRBV1-TRBV30 forward primers with a C-beta reverse primer for 9 to 10 cycles each. TCRdb re-analysed the multiplex PCR reads in MiXCR, keeping a single row per CDR3 protein. The sample consists of 95,000 to 150,000 distinct CDR3 sequences, 55% to 75% of them appearing once. About this clonotype: Its antigen remains unknown.

Scientists recovered RNA and DNA together from approximately 20-30 mg of unsorted bulk tissue. Primary liver carcinoma, confirmed by histopathology, was surgically resected. Every tumor was sampled at five separate regions. The chain links TRBV28 to TRBJ2-4; no definite D call. The sample consisted of liver tumor tissue from sampling region 1. Documented subset: tumor region T1, superior pole. The TCR sequence derives from a woman aged 60 to 75 with primary liver carcinoma and hepatitis B virus infection. As DNA, the CDR3 is TGTGCCAGCAGTCCGGGTTACGACGAAAACATTCAGTACTTC. Translation gives CASSPGYDENIQYF. Full variable domain (rest looked up from reference TRBV28 and TRBJ2-4): DVKVTQSSRYLVKRTGEKVFLECVQDMDHENMFWYRQDPGLGLRLIYFSYDVKMKEKGDIPEGYSVSREKKERFSLILESASTNQTSMYLCASSPGYDENIQYFGAGTRLSVL.